The 29 T cell receptor beta chains presented below share a single source sample, sequenced in a study of blood T cell repertoires in COVID-19. Clones were read by immunoSEQ multiplex PCR, and TCRdb kept only the in-frame ones, dropping some. The sample contains 140,000 or so clones, around three quarters of which appear only once. Material: peripheral blood. These receptors were obtained from a man aged 45-60 years with active or convalescent COVID-19.

V is TRBV15 and J is TRBJ1-4; no firm D call. CDR3 size: 13 residues. The V end was cut by 1 base, the J end by 9 bases, with 9 bases between. Germline V CDR1 and CDR2: LNHNV, YYDKDF (reference sequence). CDR3 in DNA: TGTGCCACCAGCAGAGGTAGCATACAAAAACTGTTTTTT. Translating gives CATSRGSIQKLFF.

This clone was observed once. The chain has TRBV7-2 and TRBJ1-6; D is uncertain. The V and J ends lost 5 bases and 2 bases respectively, with 13 bases between them. There are 16 residues in the CDR3. The germline V gene encodes CDR1 SGHTA and CDR2 FQGNSA. In nucleotides, the CDR3 is TGTGCCAGCAGCCCCCTGGAGTACCCCTATAATTCACCCCTCCACTTT. This sequence encodes CASSPLEYPYNSPLHF.

The V call is TRBV23-1, the J call TRBJ2-5; 8 bases fit TRBD2. Being an ORF, TRBV23-1 has a function that is uncertain. The CDR3 extends over 16 amino acids. V shed 0 bases, J shed 10 bases, and the junction held 13 bases outside the gene matches. CDR3: CASSQSPGTSNERQYF. The CDR3, as DNA: TGCGCCAGCAGTCAATCCCCCGGGACTAGTAACGAGCGCCAGTACTTC.

The chain carries TRBV6-1 and TRBJ2-7, with unresolved D. Germline V lookup: CDR1 MNHNS, CDR2 SASEGT. Trimming left V 6 bases short and J 2 bases short, with 5 bases between. The CDR3 consists of 11 residues. CDR3 loop: CASSQTYEQYF. The CDR3 DNA follows: TGTGCCAGCAGCCAAACCTACGAGCAGTACTTC.

This chain uses TRBV28 with TRBJ1-1; the match to TRBD1 covers 8 bases. The CDR3 loop spans 12 amino acids. Germline CDR1 and CDR2: MDHEN and SYDVKM. Unmatched junction bases numbered 8, after V lost 6 bases and J lost 11 bases. The CDR3 is CASSRRGLGAFF. CDR3 coding DNA: TGTGCCAGCAGCCGCAGGGGGCTGGGGGCTTTCTTT.

The table lists this clone with a few counts. The chain recombines TRBV11-3 with TRBJ1-1; D not resolved. The CDR3 length is 14 residues. Trimming cost V 1 base and J 1 base, with 7 bases left between them. Looked up from germline, CDR1 is SGHNT and CDR2 is YENEEA. The CDR3: CASSLGRGNTEAFF. For the CDR3, the DNA is TGTGCCAGCAGCTTAGGACGGGGGAACACTGAAGCTTTCTTT.

CDR3 in amino acids: CASSLDREAYNEQFF. CDR3 nucleotide sequence: TGTGCCAGCAGCTTAGATCGGGAGGCCTACAATGAGCAGTTCTTC. This rearrangement joins TRBV11-3 to TRBJ2-1, with TRBD2 matching 7 bases. V was clipped by 0 bases and J by 2 bases; unmatched bases: 1. Germline CDR1 reads SGHNT; CDR2 reads YENEEA. This CDR3 is built from 15 residues.

J is TRBJ2-3 and V is TRBV5-6, with unresolved D. Germline V gene data show CDR1 as SGHDT and CDR2 as YYEEEE. Trimming pared 3 bases from V and 3 bases from J, leaving 8 bases between. The CDR3 loop spans 13 amino acids. CDR3 nucleotide sequence: TGTGCCAGCAGCTCGGTCCCAACAGATACGCAGTATTTT. It encodes CASSSVPTDTQYF.

Only a few counts were recorded for this clone. The rearrangement links TRBV7-3 to TRBJ2-3; 10 bases map to TRBD2. Germline V gene lookup returns CDR1 SGHTA and CDR2 FQGTGA. This CDR3 comprises 18 residues. Unmatched junction bases numbered 13, after V lost 0 bases and J lost 7 bases. The CDR3 DNA follows: TGTGCCAGCAGCTTAACAGGTGGAAGCGGGAGGGCCGGGAATACGCAGTATTTT. Its translation: CASSLTGGSGRAGNTQYF.

This clone was recorded once. CDR3 region: CASSVAQAGGGTQYF. CDR3 sequence (DNA): TGTGCCAGCAGCGTAGCTCAAGCGGGAGGTGGGACCCAGTACTTC. The rearrangement joins TRBV9 to TRBJ2-5; 9 nucleotides match TRBD2. Trimming cost V 0 bases and J 7 bases; bases outside gene matches: 7. The CDR3 is made up of 15 amino acids. Germline V gene lookup returns CDR1 SGDLS and CDR2 YYNGEE.

Written as DNA, the CDR3 is TGTGCCAGCCTAATAGGCGGGAGGATAGAGACCCAGTACTTC. Residues: CASLIGGRIETQYF. The genes are TRBV3-1 (or the pseudogene TRBV3-2) and TRBJ2-5, with 8 bases aligning to TRBD2. The CDR3 loop spans 14 amino acids. Germline V CDR1 and CDR2: LGHDT, YNNKEL (reference sequence). V gave up 8 bases and J gave up 4 bases; unmatched junction bases: 9.

The V call is TRBV30, the J call TRBJ1-2; D remains unclear. The length of the CDR3 is 11 residues. Trimming removed 0 bases from V and 4 bases from J, with 3 bases in between. Germline CDR1 is GTSNPN and CDR2 is SVGIG (reference sequence). The CDR3 bases are TGTGCCTGGAGTGTAGCCTATGGCTACACCTTC. This gives the protein CAWSVAYGYTF.

CDR3 coding DNA: TGTGCCTGGAGTGTACCTCACAGGGAAGGGGATGAGCAGTTCTTC. Translated: CAWSVPHREGDEQFF. This chain uses TRBV30 with TRBJ2-1; D perhaps matches TRBD1 (6 bases). Trimming left V 0 bases short and J 8 bases short, with 17 bases between. This CDR3 comprises 15 residues. Germline CDR1 reads GTSNPN; CDR2 reads SVGIG (reference sequence).

This clone appeared a few times. This rearrangement joins TRBV28 to TRBJ1-1, with D perhaps matching TRBD1 (5 bases). Trimming pared 2 bases from V and 3 bases from J, leaving 16 bases between. The CDR3 spans 16 residues. CDR1 and CDR2 from the germline V gene are MDHEN and SYDVKM. This CDR3 is CASSLGRGDFYTEAFF. The CDR3 DNA reads TGTGCCAGCAGTTTAGGGAGGGGCGACTTCTACACTGAAGCTTTCTTT.

The chain combines TRBV5-1 with TRBJ1-1; 10 nucleotides agree with TRBD1. The CDR3 loop spans 17 amino acids. Germline values: CDR1 SGHRS, CDR2 YFSETQ. V dropped 3 bases and J dropped 6; count of bases not matched to a gene: 14. DNA of the CDR3: TGCGCCAGCAGCTATAATACCGGGACAGGGGATGTTGCTGAAGCTTTCTTT. This translates into CASSYNTGTGDVAEAFF.

The CDR3 loop is CASSGQGVSNQPQHF. The CDR3 region has the DNA TGTGCCAGCAGCGGACAGGGGGTGAGCAATCAGCCCCAGCATTTT. This sequence joins TRBV2 and TRBJ1-5, with TRBD1 matching 10 bases. Germline V gene sequence: CDR1 SNHLY, CDR2 FYNNEI. The V and J ends lost 6 bases and 1 base, in that order; junction bases with no gene match: 3. CDR3 length: 15 residues.

The genes are TRBV2 and TRBJ1-3, with D possibly being TRBD1 (5 bases). This CDR3 spans 17 amino acids. Germline V lookup: CDR1 SNHLY, CDR2 FYNNEI. Trimming shortened V by 5 bases and J by 0 bases, and 17 bases separated the two germline ends. DNA of the CDR3: TGTGCCAGCAGTCTTCGCGGGGGGACCTTCTCTGGAAACACCATATATTTT. Protein: CASSLRGGTFSGNTIYF.

This clone was observed many times. This chain connects TRBV29-1 to TRBJ2-7, with D possibly matching TRBD2 (6 bases). This CDR3 spans 14 amino acids. CDR1 and CDR2 (germline): SQVTM, ANQGSEA. V lost 6 bases to trimming and J lost 0 bases, with 15 bases between them. CDR3 in DNA: TGCAGCGTAGAGACTAGGTCCAGCTCCTACGAGCAGTACTTC. This encodes CSVETRSSSYEQYF.

This chain links TRBV6-5 with TRBJ2-7; 9 positions agree with TRBD1. V lost 7 bases to trimming and J lost 2 bases; unmatched junction nucleotides: 9. This CDR3 has 15 residues. In germline, CDR1 is MNHEY, CDR2 SVGAGI. CDR3 region: CASTRSTGGTYEQYF. The CDR3, as DNA: TGTGCCAGCACCCGAAGTACAGGGGGCACCTACGAGCAGTACTTC.

The chain has TRBV4-1 and TRBJ2-3, with TRBD2 matching over 7 bases. The CDR3 sequence is 19 residues long. Germline V gene data show CDR1 as MGHRA and CDR2 as YSYEKL. The J segment lost 3 bases and the V segment lost 0 bases, leaving 15 bases of the junction unmatched. The CDR3 protein is CASSQDHRYWEGGTDTQYF. The CDR3 DNA reads TGCGCCAGCAGCCAAGATCACAGATACTGGGAGGGAGGGACAGATACGCAGTATTTT.

This clone was recorded only once. The V and J genes are TRBV5-1 and TRBJ2-1; 7 bases fit TRBD2. V was clipped by 5 bases and J by 2 bases; unmatched bases: 4. Germline loops: CDR1 SGHRS, CDR2 YFSETQ. This CDR3 contains 14 residues. The CDR3 DNA reads as TGCGCCAGCAGTCACCGGGAGGCCTACAATGAGCAGTTCTTC. Encoded protein: CASSHREAYNEQFF.

The chain links TRBV20-1 to TRBJ2-5; the match to TRBD2 covers 10 bases. V trimming: 3 bases; J trimming: 4 bases; junction bases outside the gene matches: 8. Germline CDR1 DFQATT, CDR2 SNEGSKA (reference sequence). This CDR3 contains 15 residues. The CDR3 protein is CSASILAGIRETQYF. CDR3 nucleotides: TGCAGTGCTAGTATACTAGCGGGAATTCGAGAGACCCAGTACTTC.

The DNA for the CDR3 is TGTGCCAGCAGCTTGTGGGGGGCTGGAAACACCATATATTTT. Amino acids: CASSLWGAGNTIYF. The J gene is TRBJ1-3, the V gene TRBV7-9; perhaps TRBD1 as D (5 bases). The CDR3 is 14 amino acids. Germline V gene sequence: CDR1 SEHNR, CDR2 FQNEAQ (reference sequence). The germline V and J ends were trimmed by 3 bases and 2 bases, with 8 bases remaining between them. The variable domain in full, completed from reference TRBV7-9 and TRBJ1-3, reads DTGVSQNPRHKITKRGQNVTFRCDPISEHNRLYWYRQTLGQGPEFLTYFQNEAQLEKSRLLSDRFSAERPKGSFSTLEIQRTEQGDSAMYLCASSLWGAGNTIYFGEGSWLTVV.

The chain is built from TRBV7-9 and TRBJ2-7, with D perhaps matching TRBD1 (6 bases). Trimming took off 4 bases at V and 3 bases at J, with 7 bases between the two ends. Germline CDR1 is SEHNR and CDR2 is FQNEAQ (reference sequence). The CDR3 loop spans 12 amino acids. The CDR3 spells CASSSQGYEQYF. CDR3 DNA sequence: TGTGCCAGCAGCTCACAGGGCTACGAGCAGTACTTC.

The chain carries TRBV14 and TRBJ1-3, with 7 bases that match TRBD1. Germline V CDR1 and CDR2: SGHDN, FVKESK. There are 15 residues in the CDR3. Unmatched junction bases numbered 4, after V lost 1 base and J lost 4 bases. CDR3 protein: CASSQVTGDGNTIYF. The DNA of the CDR3 is TGTGCCAGCAGCCAAGTCACAGGGGACGGAAACACCATATATTTT.

This chain joins TRBV7-8 and TRBJ1-2, with a tentative D call TRBD1 (6 bases). Germline assignment: CDR1 SGHVS and CDR2 FQNEAQ. Deletions cut 5 bases from V and 2 bases from J, with 12 bases between. CDR3 length equals 14 residues. The CDR3 loop reads CASSLRGNNYGYTF. As DNA, the CDR3 is TGTGCCAGCAGCCTCAGGGGCAACAACTATGGCTACACCTTC.

This clone was found many times. Here the CDR3 DNA reads TGTGCCACCAGTGGGGACAGGGAACAACACACTGAAGCTTTCTTT. Its protein product is CATSGDREQHTEAFF. The genes are TRBV15 and TRBJ1-1; 9 bases line up with TRBD1. The CDR3 is 15 amino acids. Looked up from germline, CDR1 is LNHNV and CDR2 is YYDKDF (reference sequence). V trimming: 6 bases; J trimming: 3 bases; junction bases outside the gene matches: 8.

The chain carries TRBV6-5 and TRBJ1-5; 7 bases are shared with TRBD1. J was trimmed by 5 bases and V by 6 bases; bases with no gene match: 7. CDR1 MNHEY and CDR2 SVGAGI come from the germline V gene. The CDR3 loop spans 14 amino acids. The CDR3 spells CASSETGSHQPQHF. CDR3 DNA sequence: TGTGCCAGCAGCGAGACAGGGTCCCATCAGCCCCAGCATTTT.

The rearrangement links TRBV28 to TRBJ1-2; possibly TRBD1 for D (6 bases). Trimming removed 10 bases from V and 6 bases from J, with 18 bases in between. In germline, CDR1 is MDHEN, CDR2 SYDVKM. The CDR3 totals 13 residues. Written as DNA, the CDR3 is TGTGCCACCCCGACGGGGGGCCGGCATGGCTACACCTTC. Translated, it gives CATPTGGRHGYTF.